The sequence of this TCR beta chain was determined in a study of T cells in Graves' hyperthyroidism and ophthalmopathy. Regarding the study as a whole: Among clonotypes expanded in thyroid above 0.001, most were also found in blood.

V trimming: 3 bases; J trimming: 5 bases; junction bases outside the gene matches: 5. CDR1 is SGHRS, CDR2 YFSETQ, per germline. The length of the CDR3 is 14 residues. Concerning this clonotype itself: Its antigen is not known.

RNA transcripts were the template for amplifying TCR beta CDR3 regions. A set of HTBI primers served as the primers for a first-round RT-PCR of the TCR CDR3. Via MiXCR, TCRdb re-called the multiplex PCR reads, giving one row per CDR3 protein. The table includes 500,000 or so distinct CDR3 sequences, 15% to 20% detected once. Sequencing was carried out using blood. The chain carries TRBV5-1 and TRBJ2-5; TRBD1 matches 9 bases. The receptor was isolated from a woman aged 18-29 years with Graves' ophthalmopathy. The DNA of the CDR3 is TGCGCCAGCAGCTGGACAGGGGAGGGTGAGACCCAGTACTTC. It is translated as CASSWTGEGETQYF.